This T cell receptor beta chain stems from a study of blood T cell repertoires in COVID-19 (TCRdb year 2020). Regarding the research as a whole: The collaborator samples originated in the United States, Italy and Spain and spanned the acute and convalescent phases of COVID-19. The prospective study material was composed of cDNA or gDNA derived from T cells, B-cell-depleted T cells, or PBMCs. Deeply sampled blood TCRbeta repertoires from subjects exposed to, actively infected with, or recovered from COVID-19 were included in the dataset. The repertoires were released in a freely available public database intended as a resource for research on the immune response to SARS-CoV-2. The samples were drawn from two sources: the first 160 participants of the ongoing ImmuneRACE study, and 1,254 subjects contributed by 6 global collaborators. A de-identified subject ID, COVID-19 status, age in years and sex were almost always included in the sample metadata. Where available, HLA class I and class II types were obtained from metadata supplied by the sample provider rather than from assay-based typing.

The paper's findings and limits, for the study overall: The quantity of clinical and demographic metadata differed by source and by participant and was supplied without curation.

Trimming at the junction amounts to 6 bases on V and 0 bases on J, and the germline ends lie 14 bases apart. The CDR3 numbers 15 residues from cysteine through phenylalanine. CDR3 DNA only is kept here, 45 bases in frame from base 1. The germline V gene provides CDR1 MDHEN and CDR2 SYDVKM. The collaborating institutions used their own protocols to collect whole blood in K2EDTA tubes. For TCRbeta analysis, collaborators shipped samples as frozen whole blood, isolated PBMCs, or DNA extracted from either of those sample types. In the case of this clone: Its antigen specificity is not known. No base qualities exist here, and no much larger clone lies one base off it.

The immunoSEQ Assay, a bias-controlled multiplex PCR, was used to amplify TCRbeta CDR3 regions from genomic DNA. In the original analysis: The number of nucleated cells in each sample was estimated by amplification of reference gene primers within the assay. To quantify the absolute abundance of each unique TCRbeta CDR3 rearrangement, sequence reads were collapsed and filtered. Productive Simpson clonality was computed per sample as the square root of Simpson's diversity index over productive rearrangements. Sourced from immuneACCESS, this table was stored by TCRdb with only in-frame sequences that have V and J called. A share of the clones is absent; for the studies checked, an unresolved V gene accounts for under half, and the remainder has no known explanation. D and trimming were read from the DNA, whereas the V and J calls and clone size are those reported in that table. The sample table lists approximately 290,000 clones, around 89% of them with a count of one. The ten largest clones take up about 0.8% of the sample.

The source material was peripheral blood. Recombination connected TRBV28 to TRBJ1-2; TRBD1 is a possible D gene, resting on 6 matching bases. The source of this sequence is a man under 40 with acute or convalescent COVID-19. The nucleotide sequence reads TGTGCCAGCAGCACCACAGGGTTAGCTAACTATGGCTACACCTTC. It translates as CASSTTGLANYGYTF.